A selection of T cell receptor beta chains follows, all from one sample in a study of blood T cells in healthy people across ages. MiXCR, applied by TCRdb to the 5' RACE reads, yields one record per CDR3 protein. The sample records approximately 810,000 distinct CDR3 sequences, about 28% being singletons. The specimen sequenced was blood. These receptors all come from an elderly woman in good health. Each CDR3 is given with its conserved first and last residue. A D gene is named only where the DNA matches it firmly. Size is omitted from some rows. Given values are once, few, many or a class for expanded clones.

len: 15; abundance: few; d_gene: TRBD1; v_gene: TRBV28; j_gene: TRBJ1-2; CDR3aa: CASSLRGQPNYGYTF; CDR3nt: TGTGCCAGCAGTTTAAGGGGACAGCCTAACTATGGCTACACCTTC
len: 16; abundance: NA; d_gene: TRBD2; v_gene: TRBV20-1; j_gene: TRBJ2-6; CDR3aa: CSAIGTSGTGANVLTF; CDR3nt: TGCAGTGCTATAGGGACTAGCGGCACTGGGGCCAACGTCCTGACTTTC
len: 17; abundance: once; d_gene: NA; v_gene: TRBV7-2; j_gene: TRBJ2-3; CDR3aa: CASSGLNATDITDTQYF; CDR3nt: TGTGCCAGCAGCGGATTAAACGCGACAGACATCACAGATACGCAGTATTTT
len: 15; abundance: few; d_gene: TRBD1; v_gene: TRBV4-1; j_gene: TRBJ1-5; CDR3aa: CASSQDGTGDQPQHF; CDR3nt: TGCGCCAGCAGCCAAGATGGAACAGGGGACCAGCCCCAGCATTTT
len: 15; abundance: many; d_gene: TRBD1; v_gene: TRBV18; j_gene: TRBJ2-1; CDR3aa: CASSPCGQGVCEQFF; CDR3nt: TGTGCCAGCTCACCCTGCGGACAGGGCGTCTGTGAGCAGTTCTTC
len: 16; abundance: NA; d_gene: NA; v_gene: TRBV7-8; j_gene: TRBJ2-5; CDR3aa: CASTQGSRGRRETQYF; CDR3nt: TGTGCCAGCACCCAAGGGTCCCGGGGGAGGAGAGAGACCCAGTACTTC
len: 15; abundance: NA; d_gene: TRBD1; v_gene: TRBV11-2; j_gene: TRBJ2-2; CDR3aa: CASSLRGLDTGELFF; CDR3nt: TGTGCCAGCAGCTTAAGGGGGCTGGACACCGGGGAGCTGTTTTTT
len: 15; abundance: NA; d_gene: NA; v_gene: TRBV7-2; j_gene: TRBJ2-7; CDR3aa: CASSSEVGTYNEQYF; CDR3nt: TGTGCCAGCAGCTCAGAGGTCGGAACCTACAATGAGCAGTACTTC
len: 14; abundance: NA; d_gene: TRBD1; v_gene: TRBV30; j_gene: TRBJ1-2; CDR3aa: CAWSRDRGNYGYTF; CDR3nt: TGTGCCTGGAGTAGGGACAGGGGTAACTATGGCTACACCTTC
len: 15; abundance: many; d_gene: NA; v_gene: TRBV15; j_gene: TRBJ2-5; CDR3aa: CATSRVGNRGETQYF; CDR3nt: TGTGCCACCAGCAGAGTCGGAAACCGGGGAGAGACCCAGTACTTC
len: 13; abundance: many; d_gene: NA; v_gene: TRBV20-1; j_gene: TRBJ1-1; CDR3aa: CSARDKGVTEAFF; CDR3nt: TGCAGTGCTAGAGATAAAGGGGTAACTGAAGCTTTCTTT
len: 14; abundance: many; d_gene: TRBD2; v_gene: TRBV20-1; j_gene: TRBJ2-1; CDR3aa: CSARVSGGADEQFF; CDR3nt: TGCAGTGCTAGAGTCAGCGGGGGGGCGGATGAGCAGTTCTTC
len: 15; abundance: many; d_gene: TRBD1; v_gene: TRBV18; j_gene: TRBJ1-5; CDR3aa: CASSPPGGGNQPQHF; CDR3nt: TGTGCCAGCTCACCACCAGGGGGCGGCAATCAGCCCCAGCATTTT
len: 16; abundance: NA; d_gene: TRBD2; v_gene: TRBV5-1; j_gene: TRBJ2-3; CDR3aa: CASSPGLAAWEDTQYF; CDR3nt: TGCGCCAGCAGCCCGGGACTAGCGGCGTGGGAAGATACGCAGTATTTT
len: 15; abundance: few; d_gene: NA; v_gene: TRBV30; j_gene: TRBJ2-1; CDR3aa: CAWRVSGGQNYEQFF; CDR3nt: TGTGCCTGGAGGGTATCAGGGGGGCAAAACTATGAGCAGTTCTTC
len: 16; abundance: many; d_gene: TRBD1; v_gene: TRBV12-3/TRBV12-4; j_gene: TRBJ2-7; CDR3aa: CASSSQAGTGRYEQYF; CDR3nt: TGTGCCAGCAGTTCTCAGGCCGGGACAGGGCGATACGAGCAGTACTTC
len: 13; abundance: once; d_gene: NA; v_gene: TRBV2; j_gene: TRBJ1-1; CDR3aa: CAGTGRTYTEAFF; CDR3nt: TGTGCCGGGACCGGACGGACATACACTGAAGCTTTCTTT
len: 12; abundance: NA; d_gene: NA; v_gene: TRBV20-1; j_gene: TRBJ2-5; CDR3aa: CRARDNQEAQYF; CDR3nt: TGCAGGGCTAGAGATAATCAGGAGGCCCAGTACTTC
len: 14; abundance: many; d_gene: NA; v_gene: TRBV3-1; j_gene: TRBJ1-5; CDR3aa: CASSRSHSNQPQHF; CDR3nt: TGTGCCAGCAGTAGGTCCCATTCGAATCAGCCCCAGCATTTT
len: 12; abundance: many; d_gene: TRBD1; v_gene: TRBV2; j_gene: TRBJ1-2; CDR3aa: CASSDRDYGYTF; CDR3nt: TGTGCCAGCAGCGACAGGGACTATGGCTACACCTTC
len: 16; abundance: few; d_gene: NA; v_gene: TRBV6-1; j_gene: TRBJ1-2; CDR3aa: CASSEGISVGLYGYTF; CDR3nt: TGTGCCAGCAGTGAAGGGATCTCGGTCGGACTCTATGGCTACACCTTC
len: 13; abundance: NA; d_gene: NA; v_gene: TRBV20-1; j_gene: TRBJ2-4; CDR3aa: CSAGRIGKNIQYF; CDR3nt: TGCAGTGCTGGGCGTATAGGCAAAAACATTCAGTACTTC
len: 16; abundance: NA; d_gene: NA; v_gene: TRBV7-2; j_gene: TRBJ2-5; CDR3aa: CASSPRGTWFGETQDF; CDR3nt: TGTGCCAGCAGCCCCCGCGGGACATGGTTTGGTGAGACCCAGGACTTC
len: 14; abundance: many; d_gene: TRBD2; v_gene: TRBV24-1; j_gene: TRBJ2-1; CDR3aa: CATSTGLASDEQFF; CDR3nt: TGTGCCACCAGTACCGGACTAGCAAGTGATGAGCAGTTCTTC